The 29 T cell receptor beta chains given below trace back to one sample, sequenced in a study. TCRdb re-derived calls from the RT-PCR reads in MiXCR, one entry per CDR3 protein. In the table there are about 700,000 distinct CDR3 sequences, more than 13% of which are singletons. The sample taken for sequencing was memory CD4+ T cells from blood. Every receptor here comes from a female donor in good health, serving as a healthy control.

At least ten counts were recorded for this clonotype. The chain has TRBV6-5 and TRBJ2-1; D uncertain. CDR1 is MNHEY, CDR2 SVGAGI, per germline. The CDR3 extends over 15 amino acids. V shed 5 bases and J shed 3 bases, with 14 bases lying between them. The CDR3 nucleotides are TGTGCCAGCAGTGGGTCCCTGACGGGCTACAATGAGCAGTTCTTC. Its protein product is CASSGSLTGYNEQFF.

This clonotype was recorded a few times. CDR3 amino acids: CASSLSPETNEQFF. The CDR3 bases are TGTGCCAGCAGTTTAAGCCCAGAGACCAATGAGCAGTTCTTC. J is TRBJ2-1 and V is TRBV12-3 or TRBV12-4; D remains unclear. The V end was cut by 2 bases, the J end by 6 bases, with 11 bases between. This CDR3 comprises 14 residues.

The sample holds many counts of this clonotype. The chain combines TRBV10-3 with TRBJ2-1; unclear D gene. Germline assignment: CDR1 ENHRY and CDR2 SYGVKD. V shed 4 bases and J shed 4 bases, with 8 bases lying between them. The CDR3 length is 13 residues. This chain's CDR3 is CAISAQEYNEQFF. The DNA for the CDR3 is TGTGCCATCAGTGCCCAGGAGTACAATGAGCAGTTCTTC.

This clonotype was seen more than once but under ten times. The gene calls are TRBV20-1 and TRBJ2-7, with 12 positions matching TRBD2. CDR1 DFQATT and CDR2 SNEGSKA come from the germline V gene (reference sequence). Trimming at V came to 3 bases and at J to 0 bases, leaving 3 bases not matched to a gene. The CDR3 is 15 residues long. The CDR3 protein is CSASMTSGSSYEQYF. CDR3 DNA sequence: TGCAGTGCTAGTATGACTAGCGGGAGCTCCTACGAGCAGTACTTC.

This chain links TRBV12-3 or TRBV12-4 with TRBJ1-1; D is possibly TRBD1 (6 bases). CDR3 length equals 15 residues. V was pared by 3 bases and J by 6 bases, with 17 bases between. The CDR3 region has the DNA TGTGCCAGCAGTTTTCGATTGGGGGGGCTAGCTGAAGCTTTCTTT. Amino acids: CASSFRLGGLAEAFF.

This chain uses TRBV5-5 with TRBJ2-1; D is perhaps TRBD2 (5 bases). Germline CDR1 and CDR2: SGHKS and YYEKEE (reference sequence). The CDR3 covers 15 residues. The V and J ends lost 1 base and 5 bases respectively, with 13 bases between them. The CDR3 sequence is CASSLSSEPHNEQFF. CDR3 bases: TGTGCCAGCAGCTTGAGTAGCGAACCACACAATGAGCAGTTCTTC. Supplemented by reference TRBV5-5 and TRBJ2-1, the full variable domain reads DAGVTQSPTHLIKTRGQQVTLRCSPISGHKSVSWYQQVLGQGPQFIFQYYEKEERGRGNFPDRFSARQFPNYSSELNVNALLLGDSALYLCASSLSSEPHNEQFFGPGTRLTVL.

This clonotype came up a few times. The CDR3 loop is CASSQSVPGTGNEKLFF. The CDR3 coding sequence is TGTGCCAGCAGCCAATCAGTCCCCGGGACAGGAAATGAAAAACTGTTTTTT. The V call is TRBV3-1, the J call TRBJ1-4, with 8 bases matching TRBD1. Germline V gene data show CDR1 as LGHDT and CDR2 as YNNKEL (reference sequence). The CDR3 spans 17 residues. Trimming at V came to 2 bases and at J to 5 bases, leaving 10 bases not matched to a gene.

This clonotype was recorded a few times. The genes are TRBV7-2 and TRBJ2-1; D possibly corresponds to TRBD2 (5 bases). Per germline, CDR1 SGHTA and CDR2 FQGNSA. The CDR3 has 14 amino acids. V shed 1 base and J shed 8 bases, with 12 bases lying between them. In nucleotides, the CDR3 is TGTGCCAGCAGCTTAGAAAGGCAGAGGGATGAGCAGTTCTTC. It yields the protein CASSLERQRDEQFF.

The table lists this clonotype with a few counts. CDR3 region: CAISDSKGGFNEQFF. The CDR3 region has the DNA TGTGCCATCAGTGATTCCAAAGGGGGGTTCAATGAGCAGTTCTTC. V gene TRBV10-3 combines with J gene TRBJ2-1; D is tentatively TRBD1 or TRBD2 (6 bases each). The V end lost 3 bases, the J end lost 6 bases, and 15 bases lay between the germline ends. The CDR3 is 15 residues long. The V gene's germline CDR1 is ENHRY and CDR2 SYGVKD.

The sample holds a few counts of this clonotype. The V gene is TRBV28, the J gene TRBJ2-2; 12 positions agree with TRBD2. Germline V gene sequence: CDR1 MDHEN, CDR2 SYDVKM. The CDR3 consists of 17 residues. Losses at the gene ends were 9 bases for V and 0 bases for J; bases not matched to a gene: 8. CDR3 coding DNA: TGTGCCAGTAAACCTAGCGGGAGGGCCGCGAACACCGGGGAGCTGTTTTTT. Translating it yields CASKPSGRAANTGELFF.

This clonotype was counted between two and nine times. The chain has TRBV5-1 and TRBJ2-7, with 7 bases fitting TRBD1. CDR1 is SGHRS, CDR2 YFSETQ, per germline. J gave up 0 bases and V 3 bases, and 6 bases lay outside the gene matches. The length of the CDR3 is 15 residues. The CDR3 here is CASSSLQGSSYEQYF. DNA of the CDR3: TGCGCCAGCAGCTCACTACAGGGGTCCTCCTACGAGCAGTACTTC.

This clonotype was recorded many times. The CDR3 DNA reads TGCGCCAGCAGCTCGGGCCTCGTGAATGAGCAGTTCTTC. Encoded protein: CASSSGLVNEQFF. J is TRBJ2-1 and V is TRBV10-1; D is ambiguous. The CDR3 has 13 residues. In germline, CDR1 is WNHNN, CDR2 SYGVQD (reference sequence). Trimming pared 6 bases from V and 7 bases from J, leaving 13 bases between.

The chain couples TRBV9 to TRBJ2-3; D not resolved. Trimming took 3 bases from V and 6 from J, leaving 8 bases between them. The germline gives CDR1 SGDLS, CDR2 YYNGEE. The CDR3 spans 12 residues. CDR3 protein: CASSASSDTQYF. CDR3 DNA: TGTGCCAGCAGCGCCTCATCCGATACGCAGTATTTT.

In its sample, this clonotype was seen a few times. This may be a read error, as it is one base from a much larger clone. The chain uses TRBV9 and TRBJ2-1; 8 bases are a match to TRBD1. V shed 0 bases and J 6 bases; nucleotides not matched to a gene: 2. The length of the CDR3 is 14 residues. CDR1 is SGDLS and CDR2 is YYNGEE in the germline V gene. The CDR3 nucleotides are TGTGCCAGCAGCGTAGTACAGGGGGTCAATGAGCAGTTCTTC. Translation gives CASSVVQGVNEQFF.

This clonotype was recorded many times. The chain carries TRBV5-1 and TRBJ2-2; 9 bases align to TRBD1. The length of the CDR3 is 15 residues. Germline V lookup: CDR1 SGHRS, CDR2 YFSETQ. The junction had 1 base not matched to a gene; V was cut back by 3 bases and J by 1 base. Here the CDR3 DNA reads TGCGCCAGCAGCTCGGACAGGGGGAACACCGGGGAGCTGTTTTTT. This codes for CASSSDRGNTGELFF. Drawing the rest from reference TRBV5-1 and TRBJ2-2, the complete variable domain is KAGVTQTPRYLIKTRGQQVTLSCSPISGHRSVSWYQQTPGQGLQFLFEYFSETQRNKGNFPGRFSGRQFSNSRSEMNVSTLELGDSALYLCASSSDRGNTGELFFGEGSRLTVL.

Ten or more counts support this clonotype. The chain employs TRBV7-2 and TRBJ2-3; tentatively, D is TRBD2 (5 bases). There are 15 residues in the CDR3. Germline V gene data show CDR1 as SGHTA and CDR2 as FQGNSA. V shed 7 bases and J shed 4 bases, with 18 bases lying between them. The CDR3 loop reads CASTTYLSGADTQYF. The CDR3 nucleotides are TGTGCCAGCACTACCTACTTGTCCGGGGCAGATACGCAGTATTTT.

This clonotype has a count of ten or more. The V call is TRBV10-3, the J call TRBJ2-3, with TRBD2 matching over 9 bases. Unmatched junction bases numbered 10, after V lost 10 bases and J lost 2 bases. CDR3 length: 15 amino acids. The V gene's germline CDR1 is ENHRY and CDR2 SYGVKD. The CDR3 nucleotides are TGTGCCACCGTAGCGCGGGAGGGAAACACAGATACGCAGTATTTT. As protein: CATVAREGNTDTQYF.

The chain combines TRBV28 with TRBJ1-2; possibly TRBD1 for D (6 bases). The CDR3 is 18 amino acids. The V end lost 0 bases, the J end lost 6 bases, and 23 bases lay between the germline ends. Germline CDR1 reads MDHEN; CDR2 reads SYDVKM. DNA for the CDR3: TGTGCCAGCAGTTTATGGGGGGCCCGAGAACAGGGAAATGATGGCTACACCTTC. Its translation is CASSLWGAREQGNDGYTF.

This clonotype was detected a few times. The chain has TRBV27 and TRBJ2-5; no reliable D call. CDR1 and CDR2 (germline): MNHEY, SMNVEV (reference sequence). Trimming removed 6 bases at V and 0 bases at J, with 20 bases between. The CDR3 loop spans 17 amino acids. CDR3 sequence: CASSRRSGSIYQETQYF. The CDR3 DNA sequence: TGTGCCAGCAGCCGAAGGTCAGGCTCAATCTACCAAGAGACCCAGTACTTC.

A few counts support this clonotype. The chain's CDR3 is CASSLAHPIYEQYF. DNA of the CDR3: TGTGCCAGCAGCTTAGCGCACCCAATCTACGAGCAGTACTTC. The rearrangement links TRBV7-2 to TRBJ2-7; D not certain. Germline V gene lookup returns CDR1 SGHTA and CDR2 FQGNSA. The length of the CDR3 is 14 residues. The ends were cut back, 0 bases at V and 3 bases at J, with 9 bases in the middle. The entire variable domain, with the rest obtained from reference TRBV7-2 and TRBJ2-7, is as follows: GAGVSQSPSNKVTEKGKDVELRCDPISGHTALYWYRQSLGQGLEFLIYFQGNSAPDKSGLPSDRFSAERTGGSVSTLTIQRTQQEDSAVYLCASSLAHPIYEQYFGPGTRLTVT.

CDR3 in amino acids: CAISQDTASNIQYF. CDR3 bases: TGTGCCATTTCACAAGACACCGCGTCAAACATTCAGTACTTC. The chain couples TRBV10-3 to TRBJ2-4; D is undetermined. CDR1 is ENHRY and CDR2 is SYGVKD in the germline V gene. Trimming took off 9 bases at V and 6 bases at J, with 18 bases between the two ends. The CDR3 is 14 residues long.

This clonotype has at least ten counts. This chain uses TRBV5-6 with TRBJ2-7; perhaps TRBD1 as D (5 bases). The CDR3 has 14 amino acids. Trimming removed 4 bases from V and 2 bases from J, with 13 bases in between. Germline V gene data show CDR1 as SGHDT and CDR2 as YYEEEE. The chain's CDR3 is CASSRRQRTYEQYF. CDR3 DNA sequence: TGTGCCAGCAGCCGCCGACAGCGAACCTACGAGCAGTACTTC.

This clonotype showed up just a few times. V usage is TRBV7-2 and J usage is TRBJ2-7; 7 nucleotides align to TRBD1. The junction had 7 bases not matched to a gene; V was cut back by 4 bases and J by 1 base. The V gene's germline CDR1 is SGHTA and CDR2 FQGNSA. The CDR3 spans 15 residues. The CDR3 DNA is TGTGCCAGCAGCTACCGGGACAGCCGTTCCTACGAGCAGTACTTC. Translating it yields CASSYRDSRSYEQYF.

The gene calls are TRBV30 and TRBJ2-7, with D perhaps matching TRBD1 (6 bases). Trimming removed 5 bases at V and 3 bases at J, with 20 bases between. The CDR3 consists of 15 residues. Germline loops: CDR1 GTSNPN, CDR2 SVGIG (reference sequence). CDR3 coding DNA: TGTGCCTGGCTAAGACACAGGGTCGATGGCTACGAGCAGTACTTC. Residues: CAWLRHRVDGYEQYF. The whole variable domain, remainder taken from reference TRBV30 and TRBJ2-7, is SQTIHQWPATLVQPVGSPLSLECTVEGTSNPNLYWYRQAAGRGLQLLFYSVGIGQISSEVPQNLSASRPQDRQFILSSKKLLLSDSGFYLCAWLRHRVDGYEQYFGPGTRLTVT.

The rearrangement links TRBV7-2 to TRBJ2-7; 14 positions agree with TRBD2. Germline CDR1 reads SGHTA; CDR2 reads FQGNSA. The CDR3 consists of 16 residues. V lost 2 bases, J lost 3 bases, and 3 bases stayed unmatched. This CDR3 is CASSLFGTSGSYEQYF. CDR3 nucleotides: TGTGCCAGCAGCTTATTTGGGACTAGCGGGAGCTACGAGCAGTACTTC.

This clonotype was seen more than once but under ten times. The chain links TRBV7-2 to TRBJ2-5, with TRBD2 matching over 8 bases. The ends lost 4 bases at V and 5 bases at J; junction bases unmatched: 6. Germline lookup yields CDR1 SGHTA and CDR2 FQGNSA. The CDR3 extends over 14 amino acids. CDR3: CASSSGGALETQYF. The CDR3 region has the DNA TGTGCCAGCAGCTCCGGGGGGGCGCTTGAGACCCAGTACTTC.

This clonotype turned up a few times. The rearrangement links TRBV5-1 to TRBJ2-1, with a weak D call TRBD2 (5 bases). V was trimmed by 0 bases and J by 5 bases, leaving 15 bases between them. Germline V gene data show CDR1 as SGHRS and CDR2 as YFSETQ. This CDR3 is 16 amino acids long. The CDR3 region is CASSLVRRAADNEQFF. CDR3 nucleotide sequence: TGCGCCAGCAGCTTGGTAAGGCGGGCGGCGGACAATGAGCAGTTCTTC. Full variable domain (outside the CDR3, taken from reference TRBV5-1 and TRBJ2-1): KAGVTQTPRYLIKTRGQQVTLSCSPISGHRSVSWYQQTPGQGLQFLFEYFSETQRNKGNFPGRFSGRQFSNSRSEMNVSTLELGDSALYLCASSLVRRAADNEQFFGPGTRLTVL.

The chain has TRBV7-9 and TRBJ2-5; no definite D call. V shed 6 bases and J shed 5 bases, with 19 bases lying between them. CDR3 length: 15 residues. Germline assignment: CDR1 SEHNR and CDR2 FQNEAQ (reference sequence). The CDR3 loop is CASSLNSISRETQYF. The CDR3 bases are TGTGCCAGCAGTTTGAACAGTATTTCGAGGGAGACCCAGTACTTC.

This clonotype was counted a few times. The V and J genes are TRBV20-1 and TRBJ2-3; D perhaps matches TRBD2 (5 bases). The CDR3 spans 15 residues. CDR1 DFQATT and CDR2 SNEGSKA come from the germline V gene (reference sequence). Trimming removed 0 bases at V and 1 base at J, with 11 bases between. In DNA form, the CDR3 reads TGCAGTGCTAGAGATCCTAGCTCCGGCACAGATACGCAGTATTTT. This codes for CSARDPSSGTDTQYF.